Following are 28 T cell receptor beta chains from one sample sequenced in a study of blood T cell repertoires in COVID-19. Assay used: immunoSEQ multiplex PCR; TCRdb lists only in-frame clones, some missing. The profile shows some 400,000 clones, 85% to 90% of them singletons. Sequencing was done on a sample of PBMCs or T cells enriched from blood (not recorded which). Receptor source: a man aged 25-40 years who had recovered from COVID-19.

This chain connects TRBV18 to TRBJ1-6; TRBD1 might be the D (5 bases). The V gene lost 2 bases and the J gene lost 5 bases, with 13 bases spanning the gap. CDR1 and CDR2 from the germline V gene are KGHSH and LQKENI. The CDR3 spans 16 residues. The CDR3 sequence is CASSPGSGGNNSPLHF. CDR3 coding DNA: TGTGCCAGCTCACCAGGGAGTGGGGGGAATAATTCACCCCTCCACTTT.

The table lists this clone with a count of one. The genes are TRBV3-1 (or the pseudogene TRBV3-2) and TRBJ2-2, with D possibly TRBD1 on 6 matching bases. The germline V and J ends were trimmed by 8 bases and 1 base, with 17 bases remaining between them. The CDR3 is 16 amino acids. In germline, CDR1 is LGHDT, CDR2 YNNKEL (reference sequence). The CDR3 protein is CASASPRGLNTGELFF. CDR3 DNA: TGTGCCAGCGCCAGCCCGAGGGGGTTGAACACCGGGGAGCTGTTTTTT.

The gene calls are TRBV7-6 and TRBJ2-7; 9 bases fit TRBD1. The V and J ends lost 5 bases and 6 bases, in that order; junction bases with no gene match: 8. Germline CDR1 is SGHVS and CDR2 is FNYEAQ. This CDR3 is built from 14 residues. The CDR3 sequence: CASSQGQGGLEQYF. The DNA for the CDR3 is TGTGCCAGCAGCCAGGGACAGGGTGGCCTCGAGCAGTACTTC.

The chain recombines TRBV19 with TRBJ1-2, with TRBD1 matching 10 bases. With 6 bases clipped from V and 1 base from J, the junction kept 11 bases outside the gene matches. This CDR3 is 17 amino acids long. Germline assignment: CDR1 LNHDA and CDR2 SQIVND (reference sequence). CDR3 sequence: CASRPGQGSLFNYGYTF. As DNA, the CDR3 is TGTGCCAGTAGGCCGGGACAGGGGTCCCTTTTTAACTATGGCTACACCTTC.

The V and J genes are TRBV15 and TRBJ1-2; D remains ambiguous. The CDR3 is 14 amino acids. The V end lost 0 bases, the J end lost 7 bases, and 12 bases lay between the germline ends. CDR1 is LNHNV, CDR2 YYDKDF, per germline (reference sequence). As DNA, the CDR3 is TGTGCCACCAGCAGAGATGCGGGGTATGGTGGCTACACCTTC. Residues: CATSRDAGYGGYTF.

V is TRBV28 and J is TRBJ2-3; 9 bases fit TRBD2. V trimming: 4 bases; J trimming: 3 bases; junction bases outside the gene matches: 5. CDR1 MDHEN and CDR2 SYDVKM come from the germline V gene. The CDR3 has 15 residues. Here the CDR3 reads CASSSGAGGTDTQYF. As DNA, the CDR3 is TGTGCCAGCAGTTCAGGGGCGGGAGGGACAGATACGCAGTATTTT.

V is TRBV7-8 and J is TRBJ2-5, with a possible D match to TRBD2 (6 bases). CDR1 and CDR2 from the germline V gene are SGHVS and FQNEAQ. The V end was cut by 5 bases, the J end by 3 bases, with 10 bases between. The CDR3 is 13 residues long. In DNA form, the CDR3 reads TGTGCCAGCAGCCCTGGCGGGAAAGAGACCCAGTACTTC. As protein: CASSPGGKETQYF. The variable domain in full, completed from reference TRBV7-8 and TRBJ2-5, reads GAGVSQSPRYKVAKRGQDVALRCDPISGHVSLFWYQQALGQGPEFLTYFQNEAQLDKSGLPSDRFFAERPEGSVSTLKIQRTQQEDSAVYLCASSPGGKETQYFGPGTRLLVL.

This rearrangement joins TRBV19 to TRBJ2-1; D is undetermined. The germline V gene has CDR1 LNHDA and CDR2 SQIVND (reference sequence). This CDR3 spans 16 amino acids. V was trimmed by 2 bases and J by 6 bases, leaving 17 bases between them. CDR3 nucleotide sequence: TGTGCCAGTAGTATACCGACTCTGCTTAAAGGCAATGAGCAGTTCTTC. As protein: CASSIPTLLKGNEQFF.

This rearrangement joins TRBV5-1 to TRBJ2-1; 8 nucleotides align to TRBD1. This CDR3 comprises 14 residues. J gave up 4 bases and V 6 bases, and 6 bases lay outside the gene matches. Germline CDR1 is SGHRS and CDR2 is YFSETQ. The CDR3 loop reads CASTKDRAYNEQFF. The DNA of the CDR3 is TGCGCCAGCACCAAGGACAGGGCTTACAATGAGCAGTTCTTC.

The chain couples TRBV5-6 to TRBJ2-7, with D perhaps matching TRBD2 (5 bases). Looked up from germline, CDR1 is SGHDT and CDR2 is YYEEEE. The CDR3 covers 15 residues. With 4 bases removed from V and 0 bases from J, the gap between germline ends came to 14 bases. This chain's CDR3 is CASSPSLGSSYEQYF. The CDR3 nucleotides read TGTGCCAGCAGCCCGTCGCTGGGGAGCTCCTACGAGCAGTACTTC.

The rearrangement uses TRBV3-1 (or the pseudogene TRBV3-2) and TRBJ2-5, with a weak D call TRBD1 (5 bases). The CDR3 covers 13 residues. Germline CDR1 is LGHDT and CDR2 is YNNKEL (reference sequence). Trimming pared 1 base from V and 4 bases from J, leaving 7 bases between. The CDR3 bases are TGTGCCAGCAGCCAAGGGACAAGAGAGACCCAGTACTTC. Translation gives CASSQGTRETQYF.

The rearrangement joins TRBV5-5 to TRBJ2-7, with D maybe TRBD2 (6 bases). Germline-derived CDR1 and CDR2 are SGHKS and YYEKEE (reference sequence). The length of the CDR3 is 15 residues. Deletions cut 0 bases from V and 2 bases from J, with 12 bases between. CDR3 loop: CASSLGASATYEQYF. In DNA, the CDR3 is TGTGCCAGCAGCTTGGGTGCTAGCGCCACCTACGAGCAGTACTTC.

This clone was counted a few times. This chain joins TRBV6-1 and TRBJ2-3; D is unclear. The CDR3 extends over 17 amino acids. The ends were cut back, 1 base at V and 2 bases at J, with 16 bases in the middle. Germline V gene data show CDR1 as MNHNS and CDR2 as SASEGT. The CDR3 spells CASSEGFWNTDTDTQYF. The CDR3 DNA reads TGTGCCAGCAGTGAAGGGTTTTGGAACACAGACACAGATACGCAGTATTTT.

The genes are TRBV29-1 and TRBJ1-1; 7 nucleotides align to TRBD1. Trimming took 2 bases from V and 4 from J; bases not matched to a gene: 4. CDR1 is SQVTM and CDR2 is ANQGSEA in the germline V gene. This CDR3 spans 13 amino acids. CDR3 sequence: CSVEPQGGTEAFF. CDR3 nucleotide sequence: TGCAGCGTTGAACCCCAGGGGGGCACTGAAGCTTTCTTT.

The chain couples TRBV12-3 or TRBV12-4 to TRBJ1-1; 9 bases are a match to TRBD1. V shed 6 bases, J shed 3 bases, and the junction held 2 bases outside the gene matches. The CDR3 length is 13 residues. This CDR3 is CASRGTGHTEAFF. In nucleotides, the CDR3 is TGTGCCAGCAGAGGGACAGGGCACACTGAAGCTTTCTTT.

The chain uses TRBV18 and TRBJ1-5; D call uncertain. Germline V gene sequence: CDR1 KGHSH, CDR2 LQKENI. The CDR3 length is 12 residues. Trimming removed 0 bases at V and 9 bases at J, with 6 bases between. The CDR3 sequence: CASSPPTGPQHF. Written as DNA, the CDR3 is TGTGCCAGCTCACCACCGACGGGGCCCCAGCATTTT.

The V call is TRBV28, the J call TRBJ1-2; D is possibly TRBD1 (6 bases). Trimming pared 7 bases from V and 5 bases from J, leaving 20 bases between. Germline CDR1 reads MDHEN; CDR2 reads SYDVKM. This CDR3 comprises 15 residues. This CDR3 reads CASTQGGGEWYGYTF. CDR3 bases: TGTGCCAGCACTCAAGGGGGGGGCGAGTGGTATGGCTACACCTTC.

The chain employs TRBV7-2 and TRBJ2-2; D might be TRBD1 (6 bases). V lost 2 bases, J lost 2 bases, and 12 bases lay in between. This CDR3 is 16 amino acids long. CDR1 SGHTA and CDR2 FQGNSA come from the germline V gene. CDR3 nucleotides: TGTGCCAGCAGCTTAAGGGCAGGGGCCAACACCGGGGAGCTGTTTTTT. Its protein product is CASSLRAGANTGELFF. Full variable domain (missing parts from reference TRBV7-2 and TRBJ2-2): GAGVSQSPSNKVTEKGKDVELRCDPISGHTALYWYRQSLGQGLEFLIYFQGNSAPDKSGLPSDRFSAERTGGSVSTLTIQRTQQEDSAVYLCASSLRAGANTGELFFGEGSRLTVL.

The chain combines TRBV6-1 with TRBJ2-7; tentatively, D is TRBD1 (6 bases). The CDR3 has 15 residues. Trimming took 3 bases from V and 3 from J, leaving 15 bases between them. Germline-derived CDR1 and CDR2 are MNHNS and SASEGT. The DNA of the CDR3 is TGTGCCAGCAGTGAGGGGGTTACAGGGAGCTACGAGCAGTACTTC. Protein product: CASSEGVTGSYEQYF.

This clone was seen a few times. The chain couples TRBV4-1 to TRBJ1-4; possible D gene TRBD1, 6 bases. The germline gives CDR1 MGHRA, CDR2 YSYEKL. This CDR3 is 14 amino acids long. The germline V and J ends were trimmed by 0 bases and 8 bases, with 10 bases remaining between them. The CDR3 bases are TGCGCCAGCAGCCAAGACCAGGGGTGGGAAAAACTGTTTTTT. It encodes CASSQDQGWEKLFF.

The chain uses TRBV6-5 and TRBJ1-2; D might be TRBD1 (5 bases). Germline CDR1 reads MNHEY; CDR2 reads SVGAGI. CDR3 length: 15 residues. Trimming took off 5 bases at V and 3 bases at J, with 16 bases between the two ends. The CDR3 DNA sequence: TGTGCCAGCAGTCCACAGGAGAAGTCCCACTATGGCTACACCTTC. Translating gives CASSPQEKSHYGYTF.

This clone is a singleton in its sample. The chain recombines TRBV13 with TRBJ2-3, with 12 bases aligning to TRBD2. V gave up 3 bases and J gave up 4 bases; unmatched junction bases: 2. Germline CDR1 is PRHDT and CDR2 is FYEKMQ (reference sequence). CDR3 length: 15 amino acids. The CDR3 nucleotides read TGTGCCAGCAGCTTCCGACTAGCGGGAGCAGATACGCAGTATTTT. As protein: CASSFRLAGADTQYF.

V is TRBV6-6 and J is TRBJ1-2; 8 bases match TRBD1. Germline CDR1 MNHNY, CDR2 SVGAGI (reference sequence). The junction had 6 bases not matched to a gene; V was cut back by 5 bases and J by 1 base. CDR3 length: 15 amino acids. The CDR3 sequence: CASSARQGSNYGYTF. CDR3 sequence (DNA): TGTGCCAGCAGTGCCCGACAGGGGAGTAACTATGGCTACACCTTC.

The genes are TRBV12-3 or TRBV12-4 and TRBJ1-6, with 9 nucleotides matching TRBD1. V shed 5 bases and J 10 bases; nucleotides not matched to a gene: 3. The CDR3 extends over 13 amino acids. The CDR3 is CASSGTGNSPLHF. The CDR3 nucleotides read TGTGCCAGCAGTGGGACAGGGAACTCACCCCTCCACTTT.

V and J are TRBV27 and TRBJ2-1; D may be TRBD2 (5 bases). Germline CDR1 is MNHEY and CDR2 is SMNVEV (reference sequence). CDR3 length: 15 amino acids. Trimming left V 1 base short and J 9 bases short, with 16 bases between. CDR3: CASSLFSVGAGEQFF. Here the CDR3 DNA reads TGTGCCAGCAGTTTATTCTCAGTAGGTGCGGGTGAGCAGTTCTTC.

CDR3 in amino acids: CASSLGGSGTQHF. The CDR3 bases are TGTGCCAGCAGTTTGGGCGGATCAGGGACCCAGCATTTT. The V call is TRBV27, the J call TRBJ1-5; D possibly corresponds to TRBD1 (5 bases). This CDR3 spans 13 amino acids. Germline CDR1 reads MNHEY; CDR2 reads SMNVEV (reference sequence). The V end was cut by 3 bases, the J end by 11 bases, with 14 bases between.

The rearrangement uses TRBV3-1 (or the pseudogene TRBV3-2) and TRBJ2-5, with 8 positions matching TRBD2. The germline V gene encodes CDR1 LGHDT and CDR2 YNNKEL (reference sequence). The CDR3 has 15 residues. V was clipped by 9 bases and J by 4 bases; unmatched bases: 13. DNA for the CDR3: TGTGCCAGTTATACTAGAACGGGAGGGGGAGAGACCCAGTACTTC. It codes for CASYTRTGGGETQYF.

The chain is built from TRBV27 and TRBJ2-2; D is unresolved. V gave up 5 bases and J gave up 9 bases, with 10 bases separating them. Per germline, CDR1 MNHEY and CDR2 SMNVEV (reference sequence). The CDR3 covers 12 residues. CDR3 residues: CASSEQHRELFF. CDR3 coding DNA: TGTGCCAGCAGTGAACAACACCGGGAGCTGTTTTTT.